Below, 20 T cell receptor beta chains from the same sample are listed, as sequenced in a study of OX40 agonist ivuxolimab in advanced cancers. Assay used: immunoSEQ multiplex PCR; TCRdb lists only in-frame clones, some missing. This sample yields around 140,000 clones, of which 90% are seen a single time; about 1% belongs to the top ten. The sample here was CD4+ or CD8+ T cells sorted from blood, taken in a trial of the OX40 agonist ivuxolimab. All receptors come from an adult with an advanced solid tumor such as melanoma, head and neck, liver or kidney cancer.

This sequence joins TRBV7-9 and TRBJ2-7, with D uncertain. Germline CDR1 and CDR2: SEHNR and FQNEAQ (reference sequence). The length of the CDR3 is 14 residues. V was cut by 2 bases and J by 2 bases, with 10 bases left in between. The CDR3 sequence is CASSLSGTPYEQYF. The CDR3 nucleotides read TGTGCCAGCAGCTTATCGGGCACCCCCTACGAGCAGTACTTC.

This chain uses TRBV5-8 with TRBJ2-1, with D possibly TRBD2 on 6 matching bases. Trimming pared 4 bases from V and 2 bases from J, leaving 13 bases between. Germline V gives CDR1 SGHTS, CDR2 YDEGEE. The CDR3 spans 15 residues. CDR3 in DNA: TGTGCCAGCAGCCCGGGGGACGGTACCTACAATGAGCAGTTCTTC. Translated, it gives CASSPGDGTYNEQFF.

This clone was counted a few times. V usage is TRBV28 and J usage is TRBJ2-5; TRBD2 matches at 9 bases. Germline trimming cut 4 bases from V and 5 bases from J; bases unmatched to any gene: 20. The CDR3 is made up of 19 amino acids. Germline CDR1 and CDR2: MDHEN and SYDVKM. The CDR3 bases are TGTGCCAGCAGTTCCCATAGGATAGCGGGAGTGGGCGTACGGGAGACCCAGTACTTC. Its protein is CASSSHRIAGVGVRETQYF.

This chain links TRBV6-5 with TRBJ1-1; possible D gene TRBD1, 6 bases. The CDR3 totals 15 residues. The germline CDR1 and CDR2 sequences are MNHEY and SVGAGI. Trimming stripped 4 bases from V and 0 bases from J, with 12 bases between. As DNA, the CDR3 is TGTGCCAGCAGTTTGTCCGGGACAATGAACACTGAAGCTTTCTTT. Amino acids: CASSLSGTMNTEAFF.

DNA for the CDR3: TGTGCCAGCAGCTTAGCGTACCGGGTAGGCACCGGGGAGCTGTTTTTT. As protein: CASSLAYRVGTGELFF. The rearrangement joins TRBV7-2 to TRBJ2-2; D call uncertain. Germline loops: CDR1 SGHTA, CDR2 FQGNSA. V was shortened by 0 bases and J by 4 bases, with 12 bases between the two germline ends. The CDR3 loop spans 16 amino acids.

The V call is TRBV28, the J call TRBJ2-7; D remains ambiguous. Deletions cut 5 bases from V and 3 bases from J, with 14 bases between. Germline V CDR1 and CDR2: MDHEN, SYDVKM. CDR3 size: 14 residues. The CDR3 spells CASSPMGSRYEQYF. The CDR3 DNA follows: TGTGCCAGCAGTCCAATGGGCAGTCGCTACGAGCAGTACTTC.

The chain recombines TRBV7-2 with TRBJ2-2, with no clear D. With 7 bases removed from V and 7 bases from J, the gap between germline ends came to 13 bases. Germline V lookup: CDR1 SGHTA, CDR2 FQGNSA. The CDR3 loop spans 13 amino acids. This CDR3 is CASTRIASGELFF. The DNA of the CDR3 is TGTGCCAGCACCCGGATTGCCAGCGGGGAGCTGTTTTTT. Using reference TRBV7-2 and TRBJ2-2 for the parts outside the CDR3, the full variable domain is GAGVSQSPSNKVTEKGKDVELRCDPISGHTALYWYRQSLGQGLEFLIYFQGNSAPDKSGLPSDRFSAERTGGSVSTLTIQRTQQEDSAVYLCASTRIASGELFFGEGSRLTVL.

Written as DNA, the CDR3 is TGTGCCACCAGCAGAGTACTAGCGGACTACAATGAGCAGTTCTTC. Residues: CATSRVLADYNEQFF. This chain connects TRBV15 to TRBJ2-1; 8 bases align to TRBD2. Per the germline V gene, CDR1 is LNHNV and CDR2 is YYDKDF (reference sequence). This CDR3 is built from 15 residues. J was trimmed by 3 bases and V by 1 base; bases with no gene match: 2.

The chain links TRBV29-1 to TRBJ2-7, with D maybe TRBD2 (7 bases). Germline V lookup: CDR1 SQVTM, CDR2 ANQGSEA. Between the trimmed V and J ends, which lost 6 bases and 3 bases, there was a span of 15 bases. This CDR3 spans 13 amino acids. CDR3 sequence reads: CSVGREDSYEQYF. The CDR3, as DNA: TGCAGCGTAGGCCGGGAGGACAGCTACGAGCAGTACTTC.

This clone was seen a single time. The chain links TRBV29-1 to TRBJ2-3; a possible D gene is TRBD1 (5 bases). Between the trimmed V and J ends, which lost 6 bases and 2 bases, there was a span of 12 bases. The V gene's germline CDR1 is SQVTM and CDR2 ANQGSEA. CDR3 length: 13 amino acids. The CDR3 sequence is CSVIRAITDTQYF. CDR3 DNA: TGCAGCGTCATCAGGGCAATCACAGATACGCAGTATTTT.

V is TRBV5-4 and J is TRBJ1-3; maybe TRBD1 (5 bases). CDR1 and CDR2 from the germline V gene are SGHNT and YYREEE (reference sequence). The CDR3 sequence is 15 residues long. Trimming shortened V by 1 base and J by 0 bases, and 8 bases separated the two germline ends. DNA of the CDR3: TGTGCCAGCAGCTTGCCAGGGCCCTCTGGAAACACCATATATTTT. Translated, it gives CASSLPGPSGNTIYF.

This rearrangement joins TRBV18 to TRBJ2-3; 9 bases match TRBD1. The germline V gene has CDR1 KGHSH and CDR2 LQKENI. The CDR3 totals 18 residues. V was clipped by 5 bases and J by 0 bases; unmatched bases: 12. The DNA of the CDR3 is TGTGCCAGCTCATCCACCGGGACAGGGAGTACTAGCACAGATACGCAGTATTTT. Its translation: CASSSTGTGSTSTDTQYF.

The V gene is TRBV11-3, the J gene TRBJ2-7; perhaps D is TRBD1 or TRBD2 (6 bases each). This CDR3 spans 15 amino acids. Germline V lookup: CDR1 SGHNT, CDR2 YENEEA. Trimming cost V 5 bases and J 4 bases, with 18 bases left between them. The CDR3 region is CASSQATGAGYEQYF. CDR3 nucleotides: TGTGCCAGCAGCCAGGCTACGGGGGCCGGGTACGAGCAGTACTTC.

This rearrangement joins TRBV19 to TRBJ2-3, with D perhaps given as TRBD1 or TRBD2 (7 bases each). Germline loops: CDR1 LNHDA, CDR2 SQIVND (reference sequence). V dropped 5 bases and J dropped 6 bases, with 9 bases sitting between them. The CDR3 totals 12 residues. The CDR3 DNA follows: TGTGCCAGTAGTCAGGGGGGGGATACGCAGTATTTT. It codes for CASSQGGDTQYF.

The table lists this clone with a count of one. This chain joins TRBV6-6 and TRBJ2-7, with 7 bases aligning to TRBD1. Germline assignment: CDR1 MNHNY and CDR2 SVGAGI (reference sequence). The V and J ends lost 0 bases and 3 bases, in that order; junction bases with no gene match: 2. CDR3 length: 14 residues. CDR3 nucleotides: TGTGCCAGCAGTTACTCGGGACAGAACTACGAGCAGTACTTC. Translated, it gives CASSYSGQNYEQYF.

The chain uses TRBV12-5 and TRBJ1-2; TRBD1 matches 7 bases. The ends lost 1 base at V and 0 bases at J; junction bases unmatched: 11. This CDR3 has 18 residues. Germline loops: CDR1 LGHNT, CDR2 FRNRAP. CDR3 amino acids: CASGLGRDRFLTNYGYTF. CDR3 DNA sequence: TGTGCTAGTGGTTTGGGCCGGGACAGATTCCTGACTAACTATGGCTACACCTTC.

The CDR3 spells CASSGPGRDEKLFF. In DNA form, the CDR3 reads TGCGCCAGCAGCGGCCCTGGGCGGGACGAAAAACTGTTTTTT. The V and J genes are TRBV5-1 and TRBJ1-4, with a weak D call TRBD1 (5 bases). The V gene's germline CDR1 is SGHRS and CDR2 YFSETQ. Trimming removed 4 bases from V and 8 bases from J, with 15 bases in between. This CDR3 is built from 14 residues.

V is TRBV28 and J is TRBJ1-2; TRBD1 matches at 10 bases. Germline assignment: CDR1 MDHEN and CDR2 SYDVKM. This CDR3 has 17 residues. The J segment lost 4 bases and the V segment lost 1 base, leaving 9 bases of the junction unmatched. CDR3 loop: CASSLSGQGIIGYGYTF. For the CDR3, the DNA is TGTGCCAGCAGTTTATCGGGACAGGGGATTATTGGCTATGGCTACACCTTC.

The chain has TRBV15 and TRBJ1-5; the match to TRBD1 covers 8 bases. The CDR3 spans 15 residues. Looked up from germline, CDR1 is LNHNV and CDR2 is YYDKDF (reference sequence). The V gene end was trimmed by 4 bases and the J gene end by 4 bases; junction bases not matched to a gene: 6. Here the CDR3 DNA reads TGTGCCACCAGCAATCAGGGGGCCGCGAATCAGCCCCAGCATTTT. Protein product: CATSNQGAANQPQHF.

V and J are TRBV19 and TRBJ1-6, with D perhaps TRBD1 (6 bases). The CDR3 length is 12 residues. In germline, CDR1 is LNHDA, CDR2 SQIVND (reference sequence). Deletions cut 8 bases from V and 12 bases from J, with 14 bases between. The CDR3 region has the DNA TGTGCCAGTCGACAGGCCTCCTTACCCCTCCACTTT. It translates to CASRQASLPLHF.